Reported below is one T cell receptor beta chain. Its recognized antigen is unknown. Base qualities were left out, and no much larger clone turns up one base away. V gives up 10 bases and J gives up 6 bases, and the segment between their germline ends measures 13 bases. CDR1 and CDR2 are read off the germline V gene as MNHEY and SVGAGI. Including cysteine and phenylalanine, the CDR3 has 11 amino acids. The read is trimmed to its CDR3 DNA, 33 bases read in frame from base 1. These data are taken from a study of chemoradiotherapy in HPV16-positive cancers (dated by TCRdb to about 2022). Concerning the study at large: Candidate HPV-specific T-cell clones and common TCR motifs were defined through functional T-cell assays on cells from a couple of HPV16-positive patients. The study asked whether T-cell immunity to the HPV oncoproteins E6 and E7 changes during chemoradiotherapy and whether this immunity affects survival. Next, the candidate HPV-specific TCRs and motifs were followed in TCR repertoires from approximately 87 patients with HPV-related cancers. What the authors observed across the whole study: The functional definition of HPV-specific T cells came from only two HPV16-positive patients, and the survival association was reported for HPV16-positive patients. In HPV16-positive patients, expansion of HPV-responsive T cells during chemoradiotherapy was associated with improved recurrence-free survival. Expansion of candidate HPV-specific clones and E7-related TCR motifs was observed in the tumor microenvironment during treatment, whereas no such expansion was observed for non-HPV-specific T cells.

Library creation used the immunoSEQ multiplex PCR assay. What TCRdb holds here is the immuneACCESS table cut down to in-frame rearrangements. Part of the clones is not present; checked against another copy, under half of the missing clones reflect an unresolved V gene, and the others are unexplained. This sample has some 32,000 clones in its table, and approximately 88% of those were observed once. The top ten clones comprise around 4.8% of the sample. Because repertoires were sampled repeatedly during chemoradiotherapy, clonal expansion in the tumor microenvironment could be followed. This sample comprised blood, obtained from a patient who underwent chemoradiotherapy. The chain employs TRBV6-5 and TRBJ2-7, with TRBD2 perhaps the D gene, on 5 matching bases. The sequence derives from a human donor with HPV-associated anogenital cancer. The CDR3 region has the sequence CATLRGSEQYF. In nucleotide form, the sequence is TGTGCCACCTTGCGAGGGTCCGAGCAGTACTTC.